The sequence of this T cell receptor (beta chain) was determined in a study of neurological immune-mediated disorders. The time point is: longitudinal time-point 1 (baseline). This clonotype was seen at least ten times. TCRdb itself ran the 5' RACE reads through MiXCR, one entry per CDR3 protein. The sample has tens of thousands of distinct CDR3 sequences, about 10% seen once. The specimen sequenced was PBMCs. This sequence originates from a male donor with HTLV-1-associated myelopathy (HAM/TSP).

CDR3 nucleotide sequence: TGCAGTGCTAGAGATGGCGGGGGGGAGCTGTTTTTT. This translates into CSARDGGGELFF. V and J are TRBV20-1 and TRBJ2-2; D is perhaps TRBD2 (5 bases). Germline CDR1 is DFQATT and CDR2 is SNEGSKA (reference sequence). Trimming removed 0 bases at V and 8 bases at J, with 7 bases between. The CDR3 sequence is 12 residues long.